This T cell receptor beta chain was sequenced in a study of blood T cell repertoires in COVID-19. Study details: Acute and convalescent COVID-19 samples came from the United States, Italy and Spain.

Germline V gene data show CDR1 as SGHRS and CDR2 as YFSETQ. This CDR3 contains 14 residues. J was trimmed by 1 base and V by 4 bases; bases with no gene match: 4. The age range of participants was about 18 to 100 years, with residence in 20 to 25 US areas. Clinical histories supplied by participants themselves formed the basis of cohort assignment. Original analysis: Reference gene primer amplification yielded estimated nucleated cell counts. TCRdb keeps only in-frame clones here, not all; method: immunoSEQ multiplex PCR. The DNA gave D and trimming, while V, J and clone size come from that table. This table holds 180,000 or so clones, 80% to 90% found once.

This rearrangement joins TRBV5-1 to TRBJ1-1; 7 bases map to TRBD1. What was sequenced was PBMCs or T cells enriched from blood (not recorded which). This receptor was identified in a woman between 40 and 55 years old with acute COVID-19. CDR3 amino acids: CASSQGGQNTEAFF. In nucleotides, the CDR3 is TGCGCCAGCAGCCAGGGGGGTCAGAACACTGAAGCTTTCTTT.